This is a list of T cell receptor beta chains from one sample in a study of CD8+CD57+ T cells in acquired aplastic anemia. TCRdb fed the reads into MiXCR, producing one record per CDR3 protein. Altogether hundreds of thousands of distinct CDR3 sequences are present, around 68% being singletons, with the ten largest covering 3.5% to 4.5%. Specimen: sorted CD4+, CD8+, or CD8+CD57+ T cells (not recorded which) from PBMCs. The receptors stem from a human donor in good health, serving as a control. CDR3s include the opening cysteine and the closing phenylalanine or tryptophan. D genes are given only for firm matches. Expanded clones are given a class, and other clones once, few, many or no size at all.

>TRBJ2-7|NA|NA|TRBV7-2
CASSLSRSDTEYF
TGTGCCAGCAGCCTAAGCCGATCCGACACGGAATACTTC
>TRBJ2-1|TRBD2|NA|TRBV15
CATSRDRGGPNNEQFF
TGTGCCACCAGCAGAGATCGGGGGGGGCCTAACAATGAGCAGTTCTTC
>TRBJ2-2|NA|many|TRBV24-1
CATSDRRQINTGELFF
TGTGCCACCAGTGACCGGAGACAGATTAACACCGGGGAGCTGTTTTTT
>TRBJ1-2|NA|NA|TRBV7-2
CASSLGDRPANNYGYTF
TGTGCCAGCTCCCTTGGAGACAGACCGGCAAATAACTATGGCTACACCTTC
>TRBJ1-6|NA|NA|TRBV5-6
CASSVTGWVYNSPLHF
TGTGCCAGCAGCGTTACAGGGTGGGTGTATAATTCACCCCTCCACTTT
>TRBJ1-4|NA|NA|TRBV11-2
CASSRVYGYTFGSFF
NA
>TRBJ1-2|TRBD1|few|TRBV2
CASTDDRGNYGYTF
TGTGCCAGCACCGATGACAGGGGCAACTATGGCTACACCTTC
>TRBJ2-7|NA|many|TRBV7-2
CASSSSWGTYEQYF
TGTGCCAGCAGCTCGTCGTGGGGAACTTACGAGCAGTACTTC
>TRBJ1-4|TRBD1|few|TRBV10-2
CASSESPFRTGDEKLFF
TGCGCCAGCAGTGAGTCGCCATTCCGGACAGGGGATGAAAAACTGTTTTTT
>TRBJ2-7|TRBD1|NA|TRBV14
CASSMGQVYEQYF
TGTGCCAGCAGCATGGGACAGGTGTACGAGCAGTACTTC
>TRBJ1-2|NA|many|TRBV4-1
CASSPAGVANYGYTF
TGCGCCAGCAGCCCGGCCGGGGTAGCTAACTATGGCTACACCTTC
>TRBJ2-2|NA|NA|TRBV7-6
CASSLYGGTNTGELFF
TGTGCCAGCAGCTTATACGGCGGGACCAACACCGGGGAGCTGTTTTTT
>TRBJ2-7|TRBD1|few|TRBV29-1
CSAGQGHEQYF
TGCAGCGCCGGACAGGGACACGAGCAGTACTTC
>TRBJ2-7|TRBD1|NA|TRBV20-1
CSASQGADSYEQYF
TGCAGTGCCAGTCAGGGGGCTGACAGCTACGAGCAGTACTTC
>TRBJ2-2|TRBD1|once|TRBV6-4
CASRDREAGELFF
TGTGCCAGCAGGGACAGGGAGGCCGGGGAGCTGTTTTTT
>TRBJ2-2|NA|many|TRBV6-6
CASSYNDLLGELFF
TGTGCCAGCAGTTACAATGATTTACTCGGGGAGCTGTTTTTT
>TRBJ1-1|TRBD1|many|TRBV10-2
CASILGQKNTEAFF
TGCGCCAGCATCCTGGGACAGAAAAACACTGAAGCTTTCTTT
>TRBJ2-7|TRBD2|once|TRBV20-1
CSVPLRRGSYEQYF
TGCAGTGTCCCGCTTAGGCGGGGGTCCTACGAGCAGTACTTC
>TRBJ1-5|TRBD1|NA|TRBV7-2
CASRMTGGSPNQHF
TGTGCCAGCAGGATGACAGGGGGGAGCCCCAACCAGCATTTT
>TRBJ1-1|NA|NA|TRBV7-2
CASSREANGYTIGAFF
TGTGCCAGCAGCCGAGAGGCGAATGGCTACACCATCGGTGCTTTCTTT
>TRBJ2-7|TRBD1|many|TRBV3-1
CASSLGTVTFYEQYF
TGTGCCAGCAGCCTAGGGACAGTGACTTTCTACGAGCAGTACTTC
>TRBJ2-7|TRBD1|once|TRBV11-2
CASSTRQGISYEQYF
TGTGCCAGCAGCACCCGACAGGGTATCTCCTACGAGCAGTACTTC
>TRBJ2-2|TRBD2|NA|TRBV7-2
CASRSGPAGAYELFF
TGTGCCAGCAGATCAGGTCCAGCGGGGGCCTACGAGCTGTTTTTT
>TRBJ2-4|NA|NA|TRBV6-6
CASTISRVTKNIQYF
TGTGCCAGCACCATATCGCGGGTCACGAAAAACATTCAGTACTTC
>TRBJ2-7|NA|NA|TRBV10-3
CAISGQGYPLYF
TGTGCCATCAGCGGGCAGGGGTACCCGTTGTACTTC
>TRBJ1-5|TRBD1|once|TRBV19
CASGGQGHQPQHF
TGTGCCAGTGGGGGACAGGGTCATCAGCCCCAGCATTTT
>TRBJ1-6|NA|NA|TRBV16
CASSLPQGANSPLHF
TGCGCCAGCAGCCTCCCTCAGGGTGCTAATTCACCCCTCCACTTT
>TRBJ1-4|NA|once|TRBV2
CASTSRVTLYF
TGTGCCAGCACCAGTAGGGTAACGCTGTATTTT
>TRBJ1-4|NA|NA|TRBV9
CASSFSGIVYVFF
TGTGCCAGCAGCTTCTCAGGAATAGTATACGTGTTTTTT
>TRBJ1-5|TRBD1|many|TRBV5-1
CASSLEGQGGQPQHF
TGCGCCAGCAGCTTGGAGGGACAGGGAGGTCAGCCCCAGCATTTT